These 24 T cell receptor beta chains share one sample of origin, sequenced in a study of blood T cell repertoires in COVID-19. Using immunoSEQ multiplex PCR, the repertoire was profiled, and TCRdb retains in-frame clones only, with some absent. Of more than 110,000 clones in the sample, roughly four fifths were seen once. Input material: peripheral blood. These receptors were obtained from a woman of 80 years or more in a cohort sampled during active or convalescent COVID-19.

The chain is built from TRBV27 and TRBJ2-1; TRBD2 might be the D (6 bases). There are 15 residues in the CDR3. The V gene lost 3 bases and the J gene lost 0 bases, with 9 bases spanning the gap. Germline V gene lookup returns CDR1 MNHEY and CDR2 SMNVEV (reference sequence). The CDR3 region has the DNA TGTGCCAGCAGTTTCAGGGACTTCTCCTACAATGAGCAGTTCTTC. Translated, it gives CASSFRDFSYNEQFF.

The chain combines TRBV20-1 with TRBJ2-7; TRBD1 matches at 8 bases. With V trimmed by 6 bases and J by 4 bases, 2 bases remained unmatched. Germline assignment: CDR1 DFQATT and CDR2 SNEGSKA (reference sequence). This CDR3 is built from 11 residues. The DNA of the CDR3 is TGCAGTGCCGGACAGGGTTACGAGCAGTACTTC. It translates to CSAGQGYEQYF.

This clone came up a few times. V usage is TRBV7-8 and J usage is TRBJ1-1; D possibly corresponds to TRBD1 (6 bases). The CDR3 covers 14 residues. V lost 5 bases and J 8 bases, leaving 18 bases between the germline ends. Germline lookup yields CDR1 SGHVS and CDR2 FQNEAQ. The CDR3 reads CASSDDPERGEAFF. The CDR3 DNA reads as TGTGCCAGCAGCGACGACCCGGAAAGGGGGGAAGCTTTCTTT. The full variable domain, in which reference TRBV7-8 and TRBJ1-1 provide the parts outside the CDR3, is GAGVSQSPRYKVAKRGQDVALRCDPISGHVSLFWYQQALGQGPEFLTYFQNEAQLDKSGLPSDRFFAERPEGSVSTLKIQRTQQEDSAVYLCASSDDPERGEAFFGQGTRLTVV.

J is TRBJ2-3 and V is TRBV7-3, with a possible D match to TRBD2 (5 bases). Germline lookup yields CDR1 SGHTA and CDR2 FQGTGA. Deletions cut 2 bases from V and 4 bases from J, with 7 bases between. CDR3 length: 13 amino acids. The CDR3 reads CASSLWRSDTQYF. In DNA form, the CDR3 reads TGTGCCAGCAGCTTATGGAGGTCAGATACGCAGTATTTT.

This chain links TRBV18 with TRBJ2-5; D ambiguous. V lost 3 bases and J lost 0, with 8 bases in between. Per germline, CDR1 KGHSH and CDR2 LQKENI. The CDR3 sequence is 14 residues long. The CDR3: CASSPLSDQETQYF. The CDR3 bases are TGTGCCAGCTCACCCCTGAGTGACCAAGAGACCCAGTACTTC.

The V gene is TRBV13, the J gene TRBJ2-5, with a weak D call TRBD2 (6 bases). Germline V gene data show CDR1 as PRHDT and CDR2 as FYEKMQ (reference sequence). This CDR3 has 18 residues. The ends were cut back, 5 bases at V and 5 bases at J, with 27 bases in the middle. The CDR3 loop reads CASSPTPFPGAGRETQYF. The CDR3 coding sequence is TGTGCCAGCAGCCCTACCCCCTTCCCTGGGGCGGGGAGGGAGACCCAGTACTTC.

The rearrangement joins TRBV12-5 to TRBJ1-2; 8 positions agree with TRBD1. The ends lost 2 bases at V and 3 bases at J; junction bases unmatched: 11. This CDR3 spans 17 amino acids. Germline V gives CDR1 LGHNT, CDR2 FRNRAP. Here the CDR3 reads CASGLRNVEQGDYGYTF. The CDR3 coding sequence is TGTGCTAGTGGTTTGAGAAATGTCGAACAGGGGGACTATGGCTACACCTTC.

The chain couples TRBV4-2 to TRBJ2-7; 9 nucleotides match TRBD1. This CDR3 is built from 16 residues. Germline V lookup: CDR1 LGHNA, CDR2 YNFKEQ. V lost 1 base, J lost 5 bases, and 9 bases stayed unmatched. The CDR3 region is CASSQVSGQGKDEQYF. The CDR3 region has the DNA TGTGCCAGCAGCCAAGTTTCGGGACAGGGTAAGGACGAGCAGTACTTC.

The V call is TRBV19, the J call TRBJ1-6; TRBD1 matches 7 bases. CDR3 length equals 14 residues. With 6 bases clipped from V and 7 bases from J, the junction kept 6 bases outside the gene matches. Germline V gene sequence: CDR1 LNHDA, CDR2 SQIVND (reference sequence). The CDR3 DNA reads as TGTGCCAGTAGCCCACAGGGGCCGAATTCACCCCTCCACTTT. It translates to CASSPQGPNSPLHF. Variable domain in full (rest from reference TRBV19 and TRBJ1-6): DGGITQSPKYLFRKEGQNVTLSCEQNLNHDAMYWYRQDPGQGLRLIYYSQIVNDFQKGDIAEGYSVSREKKESFPLTVTSAQKNPTAFYLCASSPQGPNSPLHFGNGTRLTVT.

The chain carries TRBV21-1 and TRBJ1-1; the D call in the table, TRBD1, was not verified against the DNA. TRBV21-1 has pseudogene status. CDR3 length equals 17 residues. In DNA, the CDR3 is TGTGCCAGCAGCAAACAGGGACAGGGAGTTGAGGACACTGAAGCTTTCTTT. This encodes CASSKQGQGVEDTEAFF.

J is TRBJ1-1 and V is TRBV7-2; D not resolved. The CDR3 length is 16 residues. Germline CDR1 reads SGHTA; CDR2 reads FQGNSA. V was trimmed by 1 base and J by 1 base, leaving 13 bases between them. The CDR3: CASSLVGTRSNTEAFF. CDR3 DNA: TGTGCCAGCAGCTTAGTGGGCACTCGATCGAACACTGAAGCTTTCTTT.

The V call is TRBV28, the J call TRBJ2-2; 10 nucleotides line up with TRBD2. CDR3 length equals 15 residues. Germline V gene data show CDR1 as MDHEN and CDR2 as SYDVKM. The V and J ends lost 4 bases and 6 bases, in that order; junction bases with no gene match: 5. CDR3 loop: CASSSPSGGAGELFF. CDR3 sequence (DNA): TGTGCCAGCAGTTCCCCCAGCGGGGGGGCCGGGGAGCTGTTTTTT.

The count of this clone is one. V and J are TRBV6-4 and TRBJ2-7, with 10 bases fitting TRBD1. This CDR3 is 14 amino acids long. The germline CDR1 and CDR2 sequences are MRHNA and SNTAGT. J gave up 3 bases and V 2 bases, and 1 base lay outside the gene matches. This chain's CDR3 is CASSDDRGHYEQYV. CDR3 nucleotides: TGTGCCAGCAGTGACGACAGGGGGCACTACGAGCAGTACGTC.

The chain uses TRBV5-4 and TRBJ2-7; 9 bases are a match to TRBD1. Germline-derived CDR1 and CDR2 are SGHNT and YYREEE (reference sequence). The CDR3 extends over 13 amino acids. The V and J ends lost 3 bases and 10 bases, in that order; junction bases with no gene match: 8. DNA for the CDR3: TGTGCCAGCAGCTCGACAGGGGGGTACAGCCAGTACTTC. Its translation is CASSSTGGYSQYF.

The chain carries TRBV6-5 and TRBJ1-1; D ambiguous. Trimming took 2 bases from V and 7 from J, leaving 17 bases between them. Germline CDR1 reads MNHEY; CDR2 reads SVGAGI. The CDR3 is made up of 15 amino acids. CDR3 loop: CASSYAAGRKIEAFF. The CDR3 DNA reads as TGTGCCAGCAGTTACGCGGCCGGGAGAAAAATTGAAGCTTTCTTT.

On this clone itself: Relative to the germline gene, one junction end is altered; a read error may explain this. The V gene is TRBV7-2, the J gene TRBJ2-3; possibly TRBD1 for D (6 bases). Germline CDR1 SGHTA, CDR2 FQGNSA. The CDR3 covers 15 residues. The CDR3 nucleotides are TGTGCCAGCAGCTTAGGGCAGGGGAGCAGAGATACGCAGTATTTT. Amino acid sequence: CASSLGQGSRDTQYF.

V gene TRBV14 combines with J gene TRBJ2-2, with 7 positions matching TRBD1. The CDR3 spans 17 residues. Germline CDR1 reads SGHDN; CDR2 reads FVKESK. The junction had 8 bases not matched to a gene; V was cut back by 2 bases and J by 2 bases. The CDR3 bases are TGTGCCAGCAGCCAATTCCGAGGGACAGTAAACACCGGGGAGCTGTTTTTT. Translating it yields CASSQFRGTVNTGELFF.

This clone was detected only a few times. This sequence joins TRBV19 and TRBJ2-1, with TRBD1 identical over 10 bases. This CDR3 is built from 17 residues. The trim removed 4 bases at V and 7 bases at J, leaving 13 bases unmatched. Germline assignment: CDR1 LNHDA and CDR2 SQIVND (reference sequence). CDR3: CASSKLPGTGARNEQFF. CDR3 nucleotides: TGTGCCAGTAGTAAGCTACCCGGGACAGGGGCACGGAATGAGCAGTTCTTC.

This clone was seen just once. The V and J genes are TRBV15 and TRBJ2-3; TRBD2 aligns across 12 bases. Germline V gene lookup returns CDR1 LNHNV and CDR2 YYDKDF (reference sequence). This CDR3 contains 17 residues. J lost 4 bases, V lost 2 bases, and 7 bases had no gene match. The CDR3 coding sequence is TGTGCCACCAGCAGAAAATCTAGCGGGGGGGCCCCAGATACGCAGTATTTT. Residues: CATSRKSSGGAPDTQYF.

The chain joins TRBV6-2 or TRBV6-3 to TRBJ2-3; D may be TRBD2 (5 bases). The V end was cut by 5 bases, the J end by 4 bases, with 13 bases between. The CDR3 runs to 14 residues. Germline V gives CDR1 MNHEY, CDR2 SVGEGT. The CDR3 here is CASSTSGDSDTQYF. The CDR3, as DNA: TGTGCCAGCAGTACCAGCGGAGATTCAGATACGCAGTATTTT.

This clone was seen a single time. This chain connects TRBV3-1 (or the pseudogene TRBV3-2) to TRBJ2-5; weak D call: TRBD2 (7 bases). The CDR3 runs to 14 residues. Per the germline V gene, CDR1 is LGHDT and CDR2 is YNNKEL (reference sequence). V lost 1 base and J 5 bases, leaving 11 bases between the germline ends. The CDR3 coding sequence is TGTGCCAGCAGCCAAGGGGGGGGCCGGGAGACCCAGTACTTC. Translating it yields CASSQGGGRETQYF.

CDR3 DNA: TGTGCCAGTAAAACGGGGAACGGGACAGGCAATCAGCCCCAGCATTTT. This translates into CASKTGNGTGNQPQHF. The chain has TRBV19 and TRBJ1-5; 7 bases align to TRBD1. Unmatched junction bases numbered 11, after V lost 7 bases and J lost 2 bases. This CDR3 is 16 amino acids long. The germline CDR1 and CDR2 sequences are LNHDA and SQIVND (reference sequence). Looking up the rest from reference TRBV19 and TRBJ1-5 gives the full variable domain: DGGITQSPKYLFRKEGQNVTLSCEQNLNHDAMYWYRQDPGQGLRLIYYSQIVNDFQKGDIAEGYSVSREKKESFPLTVTSAQKNPTAFYLCASKTGNGTGNQPQHFGDGTRLSIL.

This clone was observed a handful of times. J is TRBJ1-1 and V is TRBV5-4, with 12 nucleotides matching TRBD1. The ends lost 3 bases at V and 4 bases at J; junction bases unmatched: 7. Germline V gene data show CDR1 as SGHNT and CDR2 as YYREEE (reference sequence). The CDR3 length is 16 residues. CDR3 in DNA: TGTGCCAGCAGCTCCGGGACAGGGGGCTCCCGCACTGAAGCTTTCTTT. As protein: CASSSGTGGSRTEAFF.

This chain joins TRBV2 and TRBJ1-4; 10 positions match TRBD1. CDR1 SNHLY and CDR2 FYNNEI come from the germline V gene. V was clipped by 4 bases and J by 7 bases; unmatched bases: 6. The length of the CDR3 is 15 residues. The DNA of the CDR3 is TGTGCCAGCAGTGCACGGACAGGGGGTGGTGAAAAACTGTTTTTT. It translates to CASSARTGGGEKLFF.